This T cell receptor (beta chain) was sequenced in a study of blood T cell repertoires in COVID-19. Study summary: Samples came from the United States, Italy and Spain, spanning acute and convalescent COVID-19. Nucleic acid was either cDNA or gDNA, and it came from T cells, B-cell-depleted T cells, or PBMCs.

Using immunoSEQ multiplex PCR, the repertoire was profiled, and TCRdb retains in-frame clones only, with some absent. The sample consists of roughly 250,000 clones, more than 80% of them appearing once. From germline, CDR1 is SNHLY and CDR2 FYNNEI. The CDR3 has 13 residues. V shed 8 bases, J shed 7 bases, and the junction held 8 bases outside the gene matches. This receptor was identified in a middle-aged man who had been exposed to COVID-19. The sequencing sample was made of PBMCs or T cells enriched from blood (not recorded which). This sequence joins TRBV2 and TRBJ1-2; 9 nucleotides match TRBD1. CDR3 sequence: CASCNRGRSGYTF. CDR3 in DNA: TGTGCCAGCTGCAACAGGGGGCGGAGTGGCTACACCTTC.